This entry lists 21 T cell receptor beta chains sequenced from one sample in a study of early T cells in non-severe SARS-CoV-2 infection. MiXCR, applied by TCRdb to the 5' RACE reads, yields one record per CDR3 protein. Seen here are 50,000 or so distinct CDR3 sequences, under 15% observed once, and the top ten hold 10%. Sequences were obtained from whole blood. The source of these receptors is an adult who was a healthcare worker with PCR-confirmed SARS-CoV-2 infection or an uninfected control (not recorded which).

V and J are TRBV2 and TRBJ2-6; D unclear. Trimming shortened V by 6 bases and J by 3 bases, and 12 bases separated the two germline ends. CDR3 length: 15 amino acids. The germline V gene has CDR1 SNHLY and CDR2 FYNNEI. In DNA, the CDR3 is TGTGCCAGCAGGGGATCCGAGGTTGGGGCCAACGTCCTGACTTTC. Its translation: CASRGSEVGANVLTF.

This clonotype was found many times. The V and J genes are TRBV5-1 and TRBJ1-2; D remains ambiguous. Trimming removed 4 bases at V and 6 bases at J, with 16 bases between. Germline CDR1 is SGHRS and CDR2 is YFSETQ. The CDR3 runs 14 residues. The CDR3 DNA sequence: TGCGCCAGCAGCATTAGACACCCAGTAAATGGCTACACCTTC. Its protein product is CASSIRHPVNGYTF.

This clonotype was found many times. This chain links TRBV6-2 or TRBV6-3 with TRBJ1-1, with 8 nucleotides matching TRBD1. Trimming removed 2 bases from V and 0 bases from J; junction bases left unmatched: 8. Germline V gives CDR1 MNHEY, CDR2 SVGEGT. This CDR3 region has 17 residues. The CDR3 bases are TGTGCCAGCAGTTACCGACAGGGGCTGAGAATGAACACTGAAGCTTTCTTT. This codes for CASSYRQGLRMNTEAFF.

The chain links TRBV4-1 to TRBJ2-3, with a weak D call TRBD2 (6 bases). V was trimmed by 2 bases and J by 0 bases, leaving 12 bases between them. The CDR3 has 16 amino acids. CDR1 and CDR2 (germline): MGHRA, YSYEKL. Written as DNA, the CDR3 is TGCGCCAGCAGCCAAAGGGAGCGGGCTAGCACAGATACGCAGTATTTT. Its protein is CASSQRERASTDTQYF.

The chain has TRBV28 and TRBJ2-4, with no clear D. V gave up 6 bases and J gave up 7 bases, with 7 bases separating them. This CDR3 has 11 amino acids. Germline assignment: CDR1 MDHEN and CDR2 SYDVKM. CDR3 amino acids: CASRGMNIQYF. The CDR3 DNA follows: TGTGCCAGCAGGGGGATGAACATTCAGTACTTC.

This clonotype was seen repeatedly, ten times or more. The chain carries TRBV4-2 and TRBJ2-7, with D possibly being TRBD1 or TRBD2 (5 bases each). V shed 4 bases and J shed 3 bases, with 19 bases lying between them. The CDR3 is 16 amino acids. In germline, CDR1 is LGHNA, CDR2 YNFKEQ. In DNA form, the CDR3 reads TGTGCCAGCAGCCCCGGGGAGTCACAGGACTTCTACGAGCAGTACTTC. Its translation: CASSPGESQDFYEQYF.

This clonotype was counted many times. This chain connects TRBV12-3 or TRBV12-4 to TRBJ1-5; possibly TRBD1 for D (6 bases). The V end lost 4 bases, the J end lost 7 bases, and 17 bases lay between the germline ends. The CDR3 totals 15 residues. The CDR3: CASSYLGAEGQPQHF. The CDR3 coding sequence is TGTGCCAGCAGTTATCTGGGGGCTGAGGGGCAGCCCCAGCATTTT.

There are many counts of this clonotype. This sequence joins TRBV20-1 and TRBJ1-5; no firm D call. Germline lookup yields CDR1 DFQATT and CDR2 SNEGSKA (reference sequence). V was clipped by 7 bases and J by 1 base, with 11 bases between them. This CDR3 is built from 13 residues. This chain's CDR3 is CSVPKGSNQPQHF. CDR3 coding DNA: TGCAGTGTGCCAAAAGGAAGCAATCAGCCCCAGCATTTT.

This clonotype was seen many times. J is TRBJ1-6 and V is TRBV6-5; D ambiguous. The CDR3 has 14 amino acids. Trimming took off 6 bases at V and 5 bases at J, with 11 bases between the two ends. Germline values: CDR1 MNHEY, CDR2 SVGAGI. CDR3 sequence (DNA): TGTGCCAGCAGCCCGACACCGGATAATTCACCCCTCCACTTT. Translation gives CASSPTPDNSPLHF.

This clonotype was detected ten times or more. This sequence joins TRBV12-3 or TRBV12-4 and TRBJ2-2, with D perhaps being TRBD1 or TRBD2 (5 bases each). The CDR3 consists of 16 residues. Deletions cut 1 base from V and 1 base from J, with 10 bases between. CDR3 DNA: TGTGCCAGCAGTTTAGGAGAGGGGAGGAACACCGGGGAGCTGTTTTTT. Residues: CASSLGEGRNTGELFF.

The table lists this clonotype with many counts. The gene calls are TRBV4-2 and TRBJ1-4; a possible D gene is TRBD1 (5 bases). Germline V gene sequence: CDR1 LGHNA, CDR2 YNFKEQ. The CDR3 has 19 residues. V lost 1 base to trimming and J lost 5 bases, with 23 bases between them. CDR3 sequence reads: CASSQGENSALWGNEKLFF. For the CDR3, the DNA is TGTGCCAGCAGCCAAGGGGAGAACTCGGCCTTATGGGGGAATGAAAAACTGTTTTTT.

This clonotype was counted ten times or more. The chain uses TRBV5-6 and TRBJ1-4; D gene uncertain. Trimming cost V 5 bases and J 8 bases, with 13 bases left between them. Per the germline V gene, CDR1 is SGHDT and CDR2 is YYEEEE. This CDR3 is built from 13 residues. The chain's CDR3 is CASSFGLGEKLFF. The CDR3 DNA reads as TGTGCCAGCAGTTTCGGCCTCGGCGAAAAACTGTTTTTT.

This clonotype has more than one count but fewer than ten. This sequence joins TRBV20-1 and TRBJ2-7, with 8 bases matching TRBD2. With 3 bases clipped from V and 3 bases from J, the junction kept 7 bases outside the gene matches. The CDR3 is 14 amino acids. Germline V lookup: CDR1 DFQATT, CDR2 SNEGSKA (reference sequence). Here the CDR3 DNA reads TGCAGTGCTAGTCCAAATAGCGGGGACTACGAGCAGTACTTC. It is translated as CSASPNSGDYEQYF.

The CDR3 nucleotides read TGTGCCAGCAGCTTACCAGGGCGGTACGCAGATACGCAGTATTTT. This gives the protein CASSLPGRYADTQYF. J is TRBJ2-3 and V is TRBV7-6; tentative D call: TRBD1 (5 bases). V dropped 2 bases and J dropped 4 bases, with 13 bases sitting between them. This CDR3 spans 15 amino acids. Germline assignment: CDR1 SGHVS and CDR2 FNYEAQ.

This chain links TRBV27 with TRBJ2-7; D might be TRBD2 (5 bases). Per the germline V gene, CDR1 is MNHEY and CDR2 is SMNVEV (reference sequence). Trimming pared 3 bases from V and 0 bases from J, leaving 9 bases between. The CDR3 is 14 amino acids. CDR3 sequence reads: CASSFHSASYEQYF. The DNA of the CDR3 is TGTGCCAGCAGTTTTCATAGCGCCTCCTACGAGCAGTACTTC.

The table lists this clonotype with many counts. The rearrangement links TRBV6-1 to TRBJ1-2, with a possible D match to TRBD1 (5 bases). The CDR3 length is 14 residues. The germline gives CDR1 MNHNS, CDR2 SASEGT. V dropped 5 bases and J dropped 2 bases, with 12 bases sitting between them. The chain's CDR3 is CASSSRDRNYGYTF. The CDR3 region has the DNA TGTGCCAGCAGTTCCCGGGACCGAAACTATGGCTACACCTTC.

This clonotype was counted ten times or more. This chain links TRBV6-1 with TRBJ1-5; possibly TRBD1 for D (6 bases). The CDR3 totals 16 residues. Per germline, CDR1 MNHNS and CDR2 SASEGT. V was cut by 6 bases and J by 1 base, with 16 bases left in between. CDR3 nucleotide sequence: TGTGCCAGCAGACCAGTACAGGGTGCGAGCAATCAGCCCCAGCATTTT. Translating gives CASRPVQGASNQPQHF.

DNA of the CDR3: TGCAGTGCCCGGAGGGGATCTGGGGCCAACGTCCTGACTTTC. As protein: CSARRGSGANVLTF. J is TRBJ2-6 and V is TRBV20-1; the D gene is possibly TRBD2 (6 bases). V lost 6 bases and J lost 1, with 10 bases in between. In germline, CDR1 is DFQATT, CDR2 SNEGSKA (reference sequence). CDR3 size: 14 residues.

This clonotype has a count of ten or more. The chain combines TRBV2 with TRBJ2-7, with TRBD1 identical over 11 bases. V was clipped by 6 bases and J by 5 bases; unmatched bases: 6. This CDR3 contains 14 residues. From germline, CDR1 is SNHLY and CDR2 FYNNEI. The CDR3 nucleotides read TGTGCCAGCAGCCCGGACAGGGGGCCACACGAGCAGTACTTC. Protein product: CASSPDRGPHEQYF.

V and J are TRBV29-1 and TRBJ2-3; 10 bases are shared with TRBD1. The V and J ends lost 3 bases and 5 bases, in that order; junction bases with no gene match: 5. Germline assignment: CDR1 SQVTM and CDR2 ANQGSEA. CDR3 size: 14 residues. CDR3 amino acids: CSVDDRGLRDTQYF. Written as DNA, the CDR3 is TGCAGCGTTGACGACAGGGGGCTTAGAGATACGCAGTATTTT.

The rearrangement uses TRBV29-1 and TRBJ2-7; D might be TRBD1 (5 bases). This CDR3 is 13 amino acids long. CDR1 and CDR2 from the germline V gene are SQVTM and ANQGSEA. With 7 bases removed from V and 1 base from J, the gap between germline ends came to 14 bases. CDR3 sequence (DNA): TGCAGCGCCCAGGGAAAAAGATCCTACGAGCAGTACTTC. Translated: CSAQGKRSYEQYF.